The 15 T cell receptor beta chains below were found in one sample sequenced in a study of blood T cell repertoires in COVID-19. TCRdb's copy holds only in-frame clones and misses some; the assay was immunoSEQ multiplex PCR. The repertoire includes about 80,000 clones, around 88% of them detected once, and around 7.3% sits in the top ten. Sequenced sample: peripheral blood. The receptors stem from a woman aged 80 or older with acute or convalescent COVID-19.

As for this clone: The junction shows a germline mismatch at one end, possibly a read error. The chain uses TRBV20-1 and TRBJ2-1; TRBD2 matches at 7 bases. This CDR3 contains 11 residues. Germline V gene sequence: CDR1 DFQATT, CDR2 SNEGSKA (reference sequence). CDR3 DNA: TGCAGTGCTAGAACGGGGGGAGGGATGATCTTC. Translated: CSARTGGGMIF.

On this clone: Other nucleotide sequences from this sample produce the same CDR3. This chain uses TRBV14 with TRBJ1-2; 8 positions agree with TRBD1. There are 15 residues in the CDR3. Trimming removed 4 bases from V and 2 bases from J; junction bases left unmatched: 6. Per germline, CDR1 SGHDN and CDR2 FVKESK. CDR3 coding DNA: TGTGCCAGCAGCCTCCGGACAGGGTGGAACTATGGCTACACCTTC. It encodes CASSLRTGWNYGYTF.

The chain recombines TRBV5-1 with TRBJ1-3, with 8 bases matching TRBD1. V gave up 3 bases and J gave up 2 bases; unmatched junction bases: 4. Germline values: CDR1 SGHRS, CDR2 YFSETQ. The CDR3 consists of 15 residues. The chain's CDR3 is CASSSDRGPGNTIYF. As DNA, the CDR3 is TGCGCCAGCAGCTCCGACAGGGGCCCTGGAAACACCATATATTTT.

J is TRBJ2-5 and V is TRBV6-5, with 7 nucleotides matching TRBD1. With 10 bases clipped from V and 2 bases from J, the junction kept 10 bases outside the gene matches. There are 14 residues in the CDR3. From germline, CDR1 is MNHEY and CDR2 SVGAGI. CDR3 residues: CATLRPGQQETQYF. CDR3 coding DNA: TGTGCCACCCTCCGTCCGGGACAGCAAGAGACCCAGTACTTC.

The gene calls are TRBV10-3 and TRBJ1-5; D perhaps matches TRBD1 (6 bases). CDR1 and CDR2 from the germline V gene are ENHRY and SYGVKD. The CDR3 length is 14 residues. Trimming took off 5 bases at V and 4 bases at J, with 12 bases between the two ends. CDR3 coding DNA: TGTGCCATCAGTCCAGGGGAGTGGAATCAGCCCCAGCATTTT. It translates to CAISPGEWNQPQHF.

This chain joins TRBV6-5 and TRBJ1-5, with D uncertain. V was shortened by 5 bases and J by 1 base, with 9 bases between the two germline ends. This CDR3 is 14 amino acids long. CDR1 is MNHEY, CDR2 SVGAGI, per germline. The CDR3 sequence: CASSRDGSNQPQHF. In nucleotides, the CDR3 is TGTGCCAGCAGTCGCGACGGGAGCAATCAGCCCCAGCATTTT.

Note on this clone: Mismatch with germline at one junction end may stem from a read error. The gene calls are TRBV7-7 and TRBJ2-2; 8 bases are a match to TRBD1. The CDR3 spans 15 residues. Germline CDR1 is SSHAT and CDR2 is FNYEAQ (reference sequence). The chain's CDR3 is CASSSTGEQTGELFF. CDR3 in DNA: TGTGCTAGCAGCTCGACAGGGGAGCAAACCGGGGAGCTGTTTTTT. Full variable domain (remainder filled in from reference TRBV7-7 and TRBJ2-2): GAGVSQSPRYKVTKRGQDVTLRCDPISSHATLYWYQQALGQGPEFLTYFNYEAQPDKSGLPSDRFSAERPEGSISTLTIQRTEQRDSAMYRCASSSTGEQTGELFFGEGSRLTVL.

V usage is TRBV3-1 (or the pseudogene TRBV3-2) and J usage is TRBJ2-3; no clear D gene. The germline V gene has CDR1 LGHDT and CDR2 YNNKEL (reference sequence). The CDR3 covers 13 residues. The V gene lost 4 bases and the J gene lost 1 base, with 6 bases spanning the gap. The CDR3 region has the DNA TGTGCCAGCAGCCTCTCGGGCACAGATACGCAGTATTTT. It encodes CASSLSGTDTQYF.

V is TRBV5-1 and J is TRBJ2-5, with a possible D match to TRBD1 (5 bases). The CDR3 is 15 amino acids. V was trimmed by 6 bases and J by 5 bases, leaving 20 bases between them. Looked up from germline, CDR1 is SGHRS and CDR2 is YFSETQ. The DNA of the CDR3 is TGCGCCAGCACGGCCGCGTCGGCCAGGGCGGAGACCCAGTACTTC. This encodes CASTAASARAETQYF.

J is TRBJ1-2 and V is TRBV20-1; no clear D gene. Per the germline V gene, CDR1 is DFQATT and CDR2 is SNEGSKA (reference sequence). V lost 6 bases and J lost 8, with 10 bases in between. The CDR3 has 10 residues. In nucleotides, the CDR3 is TGCAGTGCCGATCGGCGGGGCTACACCTTC. It encodes CSADRRGYTF.

This clone appeared a single time. The V call is TRBV5-4, the J call TRBJ2-7; 14 bases line up with TRBD2. In germline, CDR1 is SGHNT, CDR2 YYREEE (reference sequence). This CDR3 contains 16 residues. Unmatched junction bases numbered 3, after V lost 0 bases and J lost 4 bases. The CDR3 loop reads CASSLGLAGGTYEQYF. The CDR3 bases are TGTGCCAGCAGCTTGGGACTAGCGGGGGGGACGTACGAGCAGTACTTC.

The gene calls are TRBV14 and TRBJ1-2; the match to TRBD1 covers 7 bases. CDR1 SGHDN and CDR2 FVKESK come from the germline V gene. This CDR3 is 15 amino acids long. V shed 4 bases, J shed 3 bases, and the junction held 8 bases outside the gene matches. The CDR3 here is CASSPRQGMDYGYTF. The CDR3 DNA follows: TGTGCCAGCAGCCCCCGACAGGGAATGGACTATGGCTACACCTTC.

This rearrangement joins TRBV24-1 to TRBJ2-1; D unresolved. This CDR3 is 14 amino acids long. V lost 8 bases to trimming and J lost 4 bases, with 14 bases between them. Germline assignment: CDR1 KGHDR and CDR2 SFDVKD. CDR3 in amino acids: CATIGAADYNEQFF. CDR3 coding DNA: TGTGCCACCATAGGTGCTGCGGATTACAATGAGCAGTTCTTC.

The rearrangement joins TRBV2 to TRBJ2-7, with D possibly being TRBD1 (7 bases). Trimming stripped 8 bases from V and 2 bases from J, with 13 bases between. This CDR3 has 13 residues. Germline CDR1 and CDR2: SNHLY and FYNNEI. CDR3 region: CASGGTVAYEQYF. The CDR3 region has the DNA TGTGCCAGCGGGGGGACAGTGGCCTACGAGCAGTACTTC. Complete variable domain (other parts from reference TRBV2 and TRBJ2-7): EPEVTQTPSHQVTQMGQEVILRCVPISNHLYFYWYRQILGQKVEFLVSFYNNEISEKSEIFDDQFSVERPDGSNFTLKIRSTKLEDSAMYFCASGGTVAYEQYFGPGTRLTVT.

The gene calls are TRBV14 and TRBJ2-7, with D possibly being TRBD1 (5 bases). CDR3 length: 14 residues. Between the trimmed V and J ends, which lost 5 bases and 4 bases, there was a span of 15 bases. Per germline, CDR1 SGHDN and CDR2 FVKESK. Written as DNA, the CDR3 is TGTGCCAGCAGCAAAGCCCTAGGGGCTTACGAGCAGTACTTC. Residues: CASSKALGAYEQYF.